The 13 T cell receptor beta chains below all came from one sample that was sequenced in a study of response to subunit inactivated influenza vaccine. One entry per CDR3 protein, called by TCRdb with MiXCR from the RT-PCR reads. The profile shows around 570,000 distinct CDR3 sequences, 6% to 9% of them singletons. The source was PBMCs from blood, collected roughly 24 months after vaccination. The origin of the receptors is a man between 50 and 75 years old who received an inactivated influenza vaccine.

This clonotype was counted many times. J is TRBJ2-3 and V is TRBV10-3, with D tentatively TRBD2 (6 bases). The CDR3 totals 16 residues. Trimming shortened V by 3 bases and J by 8 bases, and 21 bases separated the two germline ends. In germline, CDR1 is ENHRY, CDR2 SYGVKD. In DNA form, the CDR3 reads TGTGCCATCAGTGATAAGGGAACGGGGCAGGAGGGTACGCAGTATTTT. It yields the protein CAISDKGTGQEGTQYF.

This clonotype appeared many times. J is TRBJ2-3 and V is TRBV12-3 or TRBV12-4, with D uncertain. V was cut by 5 bases and J by 7 bases, with 10 bases left in between. The CDR3 length is 12 residues. Here the CDR3 reads CASSDGPNTQYF. CDR3 bases: TGTGCCAGCAGTGACGGACCTAATACGCAGTATTTT.

In its sample, this clonotype was seen a few times. The CDR3, as DNA: TGTGCCAGCAGCTTCGATGGGAATCAGCCCCAGCATTTT. Translation: CASSFDGNQPQHF. The chain uses TRBV7-9 and TRBJ1-5, with D unclear. There are 13 residues in the CDR3. With 3 bases removed from V and 4 bases from J, the gap between germline ends came to 7 bases. Germline assignment: CDR1 SEHNR and CDR2 FQNEAQ (reference sequence). Supplemented by reference TRBV7-9 and TRBJ1-5, the full variable domain reads DTGVSQNPRHKITKRGQNVTFRCDPISEHNRLYWYRQTLGQGPEFLTYFQNEAQLEKSRLLSDRFSAERPKGSFSTLEIQRTEQGDSAMYLCASSFDGNQPQHFGDGTRLSIL.

This clonotype was seen a handful of times. The chain links TRBV19 to TRBJ2-1; D gene uncertain. V lost 3 bases and J lost 5, with 8 bases in between. In germline, CDR1 is LNHDA, CDR2 SQIVND (reference sequence). The length of the CDR3 is 13 residues. CDR3 sequence reads: CASSISHNNEQFF. CDR3 in DNA: TGTGCCAGTAGTATCTCGCACAACAATGAGCAGTTCTTC. Supplemented by reference TRBV19 and TRBJ2-1, the full variable domain reads DGGITQSPKYLFRKEGQNVTLSCEQNLNHDAMYWYRQDPGQGLRLIYYSQIVNDFQKGDIAEGYSVSREKKESFPLTVTSAQKNPTAFYLCASSISHNNEQFFGPGTRLTVL.

The table lists this clonotype with many counts. V is TRBV28 and J is TRBJ2-3; D is unresolved. Germline values: CDR1 MDHEN, CDR2 SYDVKM. The CDR3 covers 16 residues. The V end lost 5 bases, the J end lost 2 bases, and 17 bases lay between the germline ends. The CDR3 nucleotides are TGTGCCAGCAGTGACGGGCTCCTCCTCTTCACAGATACGCAGTATTTT. Protein product: CASSDGLLLFTDTQYF.

The table lists this clonotype with many counts. The DNA of the CDR3 is TGTGCCAGCAGTGAACGGACAGGGGTCACTGAAGCTTTCTTT. Translated: CASSERTGVTEAFF. This chain connects TRBV6-1 to TRBJ1-1, with 9 positions matching TRBD1. CDR1 MNHNS and CDR2 SASEGT come from the germline V gene. The CDR3 is 14 amino acids. V shed 2 bases, J shed 4 bases, and the junction held 2 bases outside the gene matches.

The genes are TRBV25-1 and TRBJ1-4; possibly TRBD1 for D (5 bases). The CDR3 runs 14 residues. The germline gives CDR1 MGHDK, CDR2 SYGVNS. Trimming shortened V by 4 bases and J by 7 bases, and 13 bases separated the two germline ends. CDR3 nucleotide sequence: TGTGCCAGCAGTGGACCGGGACCTAGTGAAAAACTGTTTTTT. This codes for CASSGPGPSEKLFF.

This clonotype was counted between two and nine times. The chain uses TRBV10-3 and TRBJ2-7; D possibly corresponds to TRBD2 (6 bases). The ends were cut back, 8 bases at V and 7 bases at J, with 12 bases in the middle. Germline assignment: CDR1 ENHRY and CDR2 SYGVKD. The CDR3 contains 11 residues. This CDR3 reads CAISLAEEQYF. The CDR3 coding sequence is TGTGCCATCTCCTTAGCGGAAGAGCAGTACTTC.

This clonotype occurred a few times. The chain links TRBV24-1 to TRBJ2-3, with TRBD1 matching over 8 bases. Per the germline V gene, CDR1 is KGHDR and CDR2 is SFDVKD. Germline trimming cut 4 bases from V and 1 base from J; bases unmatched to any gene: 3. This CDR3 comprises 15 residues. The CDR3 DNA sequence: TGTGCCACCAGTGACCCGGGACAGGGCACAGATACGCAGTATTTT. Its translation: CATSDPGQGTDTQYF.

This clonotype came up a few times. The genes are TRBV12-3 or TRBV12-4 and TRBJ1-2; D is undetermined. Trimming cost V 4 bases and J 3 bases, with 9 bases left between them. The CDR3 contains 13 residues. The CDR3 DNA is TGTGCCAGCAGTTCGGACGGGTACTATGGCTACACCTTC. Translated: CASSSDGYYGYTF.

The chain recombines TRBV12-3 or TRBV12-4 with TRBJ2-3; tentatively, D is TRBD1 (6 bases). The CDR3 covers 15 residues. V dropped 6 bases and J dropped 5 bases, with 18 bases sitting between them. The CDR3 DNA reads TGTGCCAGCAGCCCCCGGGACAAACATCGAGATACGCAGTATTTT. This encodes CASSPRDKHRDTQYF.

This clonotype has only a few counts. This chain joins TRBV29-1 and TRBJ2-3; 10 bases map to TRBD2. V trimming: 4 bases; J trimming: 5 bases; junction bases outside the gene matches: 12. Germline assignment: CDR1 SQVTM and CDR2 ANQGSEA. This CDR3 has 16 residues. CDR3 sequence: CSVALVGSGGVDTQYF. For the CDR3, the DNA is TGCAGCGTTGCCCTGGTTGGGAGCGGGGGGGTAGATACGCAGTATTTT.

The chain links TRBV6-2 or TRBV6-3 to TRBJ2-1, with D tentatively TRBD2 (6 bases). In germline, CDR1 is MNHEY, CDR2 SVGEGT. The CDR3 is 19 residues long. Trimming removed 2 bases at V and 0 bases at J, with 20 bases between. The CDR3 DNA sequence: TGTGCCAGCAGTTACGATATGGAAACAGTGACTAGCTCCTACAATGAGCAGTTCTTC. It is translated as CASSYDMETVTSSYNEQFF.